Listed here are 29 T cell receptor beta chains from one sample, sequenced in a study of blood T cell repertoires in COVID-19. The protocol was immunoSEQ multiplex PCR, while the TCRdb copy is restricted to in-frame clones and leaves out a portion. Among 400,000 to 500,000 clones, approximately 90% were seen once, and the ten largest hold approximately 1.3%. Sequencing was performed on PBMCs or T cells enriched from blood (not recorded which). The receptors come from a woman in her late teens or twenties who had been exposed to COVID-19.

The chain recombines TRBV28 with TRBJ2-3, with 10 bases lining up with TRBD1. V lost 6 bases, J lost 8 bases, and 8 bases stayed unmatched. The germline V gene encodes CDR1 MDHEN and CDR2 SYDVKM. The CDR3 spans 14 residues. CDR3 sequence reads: CASSSGTGERTQYF. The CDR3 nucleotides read TGTGCCAGCAGCTCCGGGACAGGGGAGCGTACGCAGTATTTT.

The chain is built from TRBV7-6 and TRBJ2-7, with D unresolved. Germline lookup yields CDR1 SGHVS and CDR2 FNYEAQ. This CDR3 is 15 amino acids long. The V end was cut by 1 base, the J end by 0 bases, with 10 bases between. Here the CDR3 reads CASSLGDDFSYEQYF. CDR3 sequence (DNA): TGTGCCAGCAGCTTAGGCGATGATTTCTCCTACGAGCAGTACTTC.

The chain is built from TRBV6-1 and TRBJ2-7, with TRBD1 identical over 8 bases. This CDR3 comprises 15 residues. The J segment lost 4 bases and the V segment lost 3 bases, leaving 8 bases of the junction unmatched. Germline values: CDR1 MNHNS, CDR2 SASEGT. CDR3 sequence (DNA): TGTGCCAGCAGTGACCGGGACAGGTTGAAGTACGAGCAGTACTTC. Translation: CASSDRDRLKYEQYF.

CDR3 loop: CASSQGAQAGASTDTQYF. CDR3 DNA sequence: TGCGCCAGCAGCCAAGGGGCCCAGGCGGGGGCTAGCACAGATACGCAGTATTTT. The V and J genes are TRBV4-3 and TRBJ2-3; the D gene is possibly TRBD2 (7 bases). Germline V gene data show CDR1 as LGHNA and CDR2 as YSLEER. Trimming pared 1 base from V and 0 bases from J, leaving 17 bases between. There are 18 residues in the CDR3.

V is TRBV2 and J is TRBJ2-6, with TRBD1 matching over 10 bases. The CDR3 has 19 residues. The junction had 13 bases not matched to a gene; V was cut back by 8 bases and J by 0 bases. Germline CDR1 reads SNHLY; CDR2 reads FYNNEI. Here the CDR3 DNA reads TGTGCCAGCTTCAAGGACAGGGGGGTTGTGAGCTCTGGGGCCAACGTCCTGACTTTC. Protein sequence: CASFKDRGVVSSGANVLTF.

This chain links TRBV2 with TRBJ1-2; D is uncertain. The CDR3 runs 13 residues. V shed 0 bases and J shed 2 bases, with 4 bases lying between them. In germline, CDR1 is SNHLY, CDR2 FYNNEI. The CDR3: CASSEAGNYGYTF. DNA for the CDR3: TGTGCCAGCAGTGAAGCGGGCAACTATGGCTACACCTTC.

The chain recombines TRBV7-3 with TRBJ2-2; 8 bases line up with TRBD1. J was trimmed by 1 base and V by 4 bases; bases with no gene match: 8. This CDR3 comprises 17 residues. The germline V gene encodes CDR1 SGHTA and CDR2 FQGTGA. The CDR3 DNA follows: TGTGCCAGCAGCTCATCAGGGGGCCACTTGAACACCGGGGAGCTGTTTTTT. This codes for CASSSSGGHLNTGELFF.

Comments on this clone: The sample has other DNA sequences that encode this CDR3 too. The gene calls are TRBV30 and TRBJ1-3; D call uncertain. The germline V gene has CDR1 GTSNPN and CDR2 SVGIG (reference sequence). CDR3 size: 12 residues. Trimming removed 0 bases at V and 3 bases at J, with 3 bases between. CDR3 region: CAWSVSGNTIYF. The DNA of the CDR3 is TGTGCCTGGAGTGTGAGTGGAAACACCATATATTTT. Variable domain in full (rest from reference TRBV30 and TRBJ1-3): SQTIHQWPATLVQPVGSPLSLECTVEGTSNPNLYWYRQAAGRGLQLLFYSVGIGQISSEVPQNLSASRPQDRQFILSSKKLLLSDSGFYLCAWSVSGNTIYFGEGSWLTVV.

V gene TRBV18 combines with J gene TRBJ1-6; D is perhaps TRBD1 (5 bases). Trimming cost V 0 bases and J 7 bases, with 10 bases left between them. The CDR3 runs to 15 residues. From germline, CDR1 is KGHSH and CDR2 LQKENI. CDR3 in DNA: TGTGCCAGCTCACCACCGGTGGGGCGGAATTCACCCCTCCACTTT. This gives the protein CASSPPVGRNSPLHF.

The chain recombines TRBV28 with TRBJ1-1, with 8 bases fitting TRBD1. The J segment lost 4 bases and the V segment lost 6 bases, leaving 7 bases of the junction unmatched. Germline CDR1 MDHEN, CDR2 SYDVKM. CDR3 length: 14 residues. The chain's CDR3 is CASRHDRGGTEAFF. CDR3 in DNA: TGTGCCAGCAGACATGACAGGGGTGGCACTGAAGCTTTCTTT. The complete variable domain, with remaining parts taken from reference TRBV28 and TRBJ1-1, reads DVKVTQSSRYLVKRTGEKVFLECVQDMDHENMFWYRQDPGLGLRLIYFSYDVKMKEKGDIPEGYSVSREKKERFSLILESASTNQTSMYLCASRHDRGGTEAFFGQGTRLTVV.

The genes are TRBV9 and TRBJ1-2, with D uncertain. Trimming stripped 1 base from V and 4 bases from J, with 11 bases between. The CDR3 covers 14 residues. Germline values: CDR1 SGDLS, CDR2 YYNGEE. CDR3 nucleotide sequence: TGTGCCAGCAGCGTAATAAGGGCGGGCTATGGCTACACCTTC. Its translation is CASSVIRAGYGYTF. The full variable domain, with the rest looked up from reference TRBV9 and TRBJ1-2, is DSGVTQTPKHLITATGQRVTLRCSPRSGDLSVYWYQQSLDQGLQFLIQYYNGEERAKGNILERFSAQQFPDLHSELNLSSLELGDSALYFCASSVIRAGYGYTFGSGTRLTVV.

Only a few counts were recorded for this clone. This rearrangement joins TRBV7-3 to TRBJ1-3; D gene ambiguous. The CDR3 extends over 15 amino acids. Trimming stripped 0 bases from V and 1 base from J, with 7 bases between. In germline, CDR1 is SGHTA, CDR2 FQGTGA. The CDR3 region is CASSLTPGSGNTIYF. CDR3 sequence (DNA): TGTGCCAGCAGCTTAACGCCGGGTTCTGGAAACACCATATATTTT.

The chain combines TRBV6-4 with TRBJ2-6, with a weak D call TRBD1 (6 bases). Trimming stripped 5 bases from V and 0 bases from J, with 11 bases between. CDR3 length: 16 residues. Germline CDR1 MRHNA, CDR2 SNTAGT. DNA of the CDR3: TGTGCCAGCAGTTCGACAGGTTCCTCTGGGGCCAACGTCCTGACTTTC. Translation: CASSSTGSSGANVLTF.

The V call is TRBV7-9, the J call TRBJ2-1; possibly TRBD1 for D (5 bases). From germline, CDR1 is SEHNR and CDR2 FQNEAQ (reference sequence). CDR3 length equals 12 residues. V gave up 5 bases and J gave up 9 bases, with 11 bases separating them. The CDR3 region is CASSPIRGEQFF. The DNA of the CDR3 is TGTGCCAGCAGCCCCATTAGGGGTGAGCAGTTCTTC. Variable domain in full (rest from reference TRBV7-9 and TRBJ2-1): DTGVSQNPRHKITKRGQNVTFRCDPISEHNRLYWYRQTLGQGPEFLTYFQNEAQLEKSRLLSDRFSAERPKGSFSTLEIQRTEQGDSAMYLCASSPIRGEQFFGPGTRLTVL.

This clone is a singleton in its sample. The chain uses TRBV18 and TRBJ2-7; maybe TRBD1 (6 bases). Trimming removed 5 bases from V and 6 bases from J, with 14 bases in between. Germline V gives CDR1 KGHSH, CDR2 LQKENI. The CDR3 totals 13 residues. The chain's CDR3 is CASSSGQIGEQYF. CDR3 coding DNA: TGTGCCAGCTCATCCGGACAGATCGGCGAGCAGTACTTC.

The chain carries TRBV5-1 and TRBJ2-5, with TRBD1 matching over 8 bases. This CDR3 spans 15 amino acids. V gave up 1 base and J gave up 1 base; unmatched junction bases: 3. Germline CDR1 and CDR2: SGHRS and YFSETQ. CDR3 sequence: CASSLQGASQETQYF. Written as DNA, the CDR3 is TGCGCCAGCAGCTTGCAGGGGGCAAGCCAAGAGACCCAGTACTTC. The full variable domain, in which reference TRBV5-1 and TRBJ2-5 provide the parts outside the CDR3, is KAGVTQTPRYLIKTRGQQVTLSCSPISGHRSVSWYQQTPGQGLQFLFEYFSETQRNKGNFPGRFSGRQFSNSRSEMNVSTLELGDSALYLCASSLQGASQETQYFGPGTRLLVL.

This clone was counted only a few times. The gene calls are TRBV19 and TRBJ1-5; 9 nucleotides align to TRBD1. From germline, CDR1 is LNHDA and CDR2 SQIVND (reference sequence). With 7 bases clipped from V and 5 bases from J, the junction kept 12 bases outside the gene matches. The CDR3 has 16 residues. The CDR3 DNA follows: TGTGCCAGTACCTCCGGGACAGGGAGGAAGTATCAGCCCCAGCATTTT. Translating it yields CASTSGTGRKYQPQHF.

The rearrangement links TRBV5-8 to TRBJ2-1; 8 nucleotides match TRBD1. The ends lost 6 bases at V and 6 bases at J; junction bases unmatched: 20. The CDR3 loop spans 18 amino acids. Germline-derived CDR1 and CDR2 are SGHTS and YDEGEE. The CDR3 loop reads CASILLGSGRGLGNEQFF. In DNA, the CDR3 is TGTGCCAGCATCCTACTCGGGTCTGGCAGGGGGCTTGGCAATGAGCAGTTCTTC.

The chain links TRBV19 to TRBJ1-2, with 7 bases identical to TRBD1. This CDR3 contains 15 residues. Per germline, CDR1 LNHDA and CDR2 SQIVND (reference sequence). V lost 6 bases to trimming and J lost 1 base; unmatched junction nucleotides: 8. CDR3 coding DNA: TGTGCCAGTAGGATTGGACAGGCCATTAACTATGGCTACACCTTC. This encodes CASRIGQAINYGYTF.

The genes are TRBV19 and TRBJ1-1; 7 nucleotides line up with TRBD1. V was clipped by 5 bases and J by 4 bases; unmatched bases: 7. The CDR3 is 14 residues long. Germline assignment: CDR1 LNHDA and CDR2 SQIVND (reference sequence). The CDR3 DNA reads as TGTGCCAGTAGTGCAGAACAGGGGATCACTGAAGCTTTCTTT. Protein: CASSAEQGITEAFF.

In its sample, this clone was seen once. CDR3 coding DNA: TGCGCCAGCAGCTTGACGGCTAGCGGGACCTACGAGCAGTACTTC. This translates into CASSLTASGTYEQYF. The chain links TRBV5-1 to TRBJ2-7; the match to TRBD2 covers 9 bases. Germline loops: CDR1 SGHRS, CDR2 YFSETQ. The CDR3 runs 15 residues. J gave up 2 bases and V 1 base, and 4 bases lay outside the gene matches.

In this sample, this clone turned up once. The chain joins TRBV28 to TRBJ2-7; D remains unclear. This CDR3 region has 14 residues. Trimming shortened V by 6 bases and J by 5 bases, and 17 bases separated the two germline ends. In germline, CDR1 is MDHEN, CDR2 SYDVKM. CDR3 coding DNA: TGTGCCAGCAGCTGGCCCCCCCTTGGAGACGAGCAGTACTTC. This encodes CASSWPPLGDEQYF.

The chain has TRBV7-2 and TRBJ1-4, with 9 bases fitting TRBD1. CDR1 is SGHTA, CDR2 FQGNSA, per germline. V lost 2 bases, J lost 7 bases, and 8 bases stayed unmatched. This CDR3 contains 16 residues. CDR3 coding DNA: TGTGCCAGCAGCTTAACCTCCGGACAGGGGAGTGAAAAACTGTTTTTT. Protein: CASSLTSGQGSEKLFF. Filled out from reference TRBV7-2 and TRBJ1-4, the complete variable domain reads GAGVSQSPSNKVTEKGKDVELRCDPISGHTALYWYRQSLGQGLEFLIYFQGNSAPDKSGLPSDRFSAERTGGSVSTLTIQRTQQEDSAVYLCASSLTSGQGSEKLFFGSGTQLSVL.

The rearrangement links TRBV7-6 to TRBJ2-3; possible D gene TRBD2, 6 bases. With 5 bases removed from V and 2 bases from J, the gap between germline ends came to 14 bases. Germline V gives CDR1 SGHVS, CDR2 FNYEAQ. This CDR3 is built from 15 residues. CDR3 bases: TGTGCCAGCAGCCCTTACTCGGGAGTCACAGATACGCAGTATTTT. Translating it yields CASSPYSGVTDTQYF.

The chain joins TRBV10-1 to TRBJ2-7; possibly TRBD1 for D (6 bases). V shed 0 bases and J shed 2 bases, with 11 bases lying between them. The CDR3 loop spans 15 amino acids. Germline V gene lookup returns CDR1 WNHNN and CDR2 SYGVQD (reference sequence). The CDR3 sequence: CASSESWTATYEQYF. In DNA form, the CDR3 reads TGCGCCAGCAGTGAGTCGTGGACAGCAACCTACGAGCAGTACTTC.

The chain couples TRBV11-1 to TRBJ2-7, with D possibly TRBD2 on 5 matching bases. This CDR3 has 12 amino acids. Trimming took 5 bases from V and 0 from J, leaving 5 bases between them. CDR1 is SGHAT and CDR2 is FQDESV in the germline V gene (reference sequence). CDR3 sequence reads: CASSGSSYEQYF. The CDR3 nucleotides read TGTGCCAGCAGCGGGAGCTCCTACGAGCAGTACTTC.

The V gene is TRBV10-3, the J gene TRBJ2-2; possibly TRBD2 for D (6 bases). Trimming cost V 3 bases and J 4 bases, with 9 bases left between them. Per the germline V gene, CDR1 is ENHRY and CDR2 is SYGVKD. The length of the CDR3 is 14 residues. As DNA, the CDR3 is TGTGCCATCAGTGACCCGGGACTCACCGGGGAGCTGTTTTTT. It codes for CAISDPGLTGELFF.

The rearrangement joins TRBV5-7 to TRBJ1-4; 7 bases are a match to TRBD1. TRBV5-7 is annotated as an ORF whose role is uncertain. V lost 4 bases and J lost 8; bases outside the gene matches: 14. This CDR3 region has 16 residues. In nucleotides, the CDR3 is TGTGCCAGCAGCCTGGCCCTCAACCGCAGGGGGGAAAAACTGTTTTTT. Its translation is CASSLALNRRGEKLFF.

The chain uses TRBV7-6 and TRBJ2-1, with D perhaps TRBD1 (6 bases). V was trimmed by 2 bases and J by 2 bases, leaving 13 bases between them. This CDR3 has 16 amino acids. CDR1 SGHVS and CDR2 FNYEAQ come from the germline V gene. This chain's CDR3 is CASSLLQGRTYNEQFF. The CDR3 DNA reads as TGTGCCAGCAGCTTACTACAGGGTAGGACCTACAATGAGCAGTTCTTC.